This is a list of T cell receptor beta chains from one sample in a study of vaccination and CD4 T cells after COVID-19. TCRdb itself ran the PCR reads through MiXCR, one entry per CDR3 protein. The sample consists of around 15,000 distinct CDR3 sequences, over 50% of them appearing once. Their target antigens are unknown. The sample was CD4+ T cells from blood, cultured in vitro. The receptors were gathered from a human donor who had recovered from COVID-19. Both conserved end residues are part of each CDR3. A D gene is named only where the DNA matches it firmly. Clone size, where shown, is once, few, many, or a class for clones that have expanded.

d_gene,j_gene,v_gene,abundance,CDR3nt,CDR3aa
NA,TRBJ1-5,TRBV20-1,NA,TGCAGTGCTAGAGATGGGAAACAGGACTCCAATCAGCCCCAGCATTTT,CSARDGKQDSNQPQHF
TRBD1,TRBJ1-2,TRBV27,large,TGTGCCAGCAGGCCTAACACAGGGGCAGGTGGCTACACCTTC,CASRPNTGAGGYTF
TRBD2,TRBJ2-3,TRBV2,few,TGTGCCAGCAGTGTCCGGGACTACACAGATACGCAGTATTTT,CASSVRDYTDTQYF
TRBD1,TRBJ2-7,TRBV10-3,few,TGTGCCATCAGTGACTCGGTTGGGACAGAAACCTACGAGCAGTACTTC,CAISDSVGTETYEQYF
NA,TRBJ2-1,TRBV20-1,NA,TGCAGTGCTAGATCTAAGGGCCACCGGGATGAGCAGTTCTTC,CSARSKGHRDEQFF
NA,TRBJ1-2,TRBV28,NA,TGTGCCAGCAGCCTCCCCTCGGGGGGTTTTGACTATGGCTACACCTTC,CASSLPSGGFDYGYTF
NA,TRBJ1-1,TRBV28,NA,TGTGCCAGCAGTTTTGAGGAAGCTTTCTTT,CASSFEEAFF
NA,TRBJ1-5,TRBV7-2,NA,TGTGCCAGCAGCTTAGAGGGCCGGAGTGCGAATCAGCCCCAGCATTTT,CASSLEGRSANQPQHF
NA,TRBJ1-1,TRBV7-9,NA,TGTGCCAGCAGCTTATCGTCAGGGACTGAAGCTTTCTTT,CASSLSSGTEAFF
NA,TRBJ1-6,TRBV27,few,TGTGCCAGCAAGAGCCCCTATAATTCACCCCTCCACTTT,CASKSPYNSPLHF
NA,TRBJ1-2,TRBV28,NA,TGTGCCAGCAGTTTAAGGGGATCCTATGGCTACACCTTC,CASSLRGSYGYTF
NA,TRBJ2-1,TRBV23-1,few,TGCGCCAGCAGTCCCCTAGCGCTGGCGCAGAGCTCCTACAATGAGCAGTTCTTC,CASSPLALAQSSYNEQFF
NA,TRBJ1-5,TRBV19,large,TGTGCCAGTAGTATAGGGGCAGGGAATCAGCCCCAGCATTTT,CASSIGAGNQPQHF
TRBD1,TRBJ1-2,TRBV10-3,NA,TGTGCCATCAGTGAGCGGATCCCGGGACAGGGGGCTGATGGCTACACCTTC,CAISERIPGQGADGYTF
TRBD1,TRBJ1-5,TRBV7-3,NA,TGTGCCAGCAGCTTAAAGTTTGGACAGGGGGGAAGACAGCCCCAGCATTTT,CASSLKFGQGGRQPQHF
NA,TRBJ2-7,TRBV6-1,NA,TGTGCCAGCATGGGCCGAAGTATCAACGAGCAGTACTTC,CASMGRSINEQYF
NA,TRBJ2-5,TRBV6-2/TRBV6-3,NA,TGTGCCAGCAGTTATACCCCGACTTCTCAAGAGACCCAGTACTTC,CASSYTPTSQETQYF
NA,TRBJ1-1,TRBV6-4,few,TGTGCCAGCAGTGACTCCGGCAGGGAGACTGAAGCTTTCTTT,CASSDSGRETEAFF